The table lists the clone carrying this T cell receptor (beta chain) with a count of one. Its antigen is unknown. Donors were ostensibly healthy at sampling, although undocumented immune exposures were probable. The entry originates in a study of cytomegalovirus exposure and HLA in healthy donors. J lost 7 bases, V lost 9 bases, and 11 bases had no gene match. Per the germline V gene, CDR1 is MGHRA and CDR2 is YSYEKL. This CDR3 spans 15 amino acids. Vbeta (60) and Jbeta (13) primers were used in the PCR. TCRdb keeps only in-frame clones here, not all; method: immunoSEQ multiplex PCR. Here the sample spans about 240,000 clones, 82% being singletons. Whole-study findings and limits: When analyzed later, a missense DCLRE1C variant was found to be linked to TCR beta V- and J-gene trimming. Cytomegalovirus association was listed for under 200 TCR beta chains.

The sample consisted of PBMCs. The sequence was collected from a woman in her 40s in good health and CMV-seropositive. The V call is TRBV4-1, the J call TRBJ2-1, with 11 bases matching TRBD2. CDR3 nucleotide sequence: TGCGCCAGTAAGGACACTAGCGGGAGCTATAATGAGCAGTTCTTC. Its translation is CASKDTSGSYNEQFF.